This T cell receptor (beta chain) was documented in a study of CD8 T cells in Susac syndrome. TCR beta sequencing was performed on blood CD8+ and CD4+ T cells. The multiple sclerosis control cohort comprised treatment-naive individuals presenting with stable or active relapsing-remitting disease. This clonotype has only one observation. The germline V gene has CDR1 GTSNPN and CDR2 SVGIG (reference sequence). V lost 1 base and J lost 3, with 16 bases in between. The CDR3 spans 16 residues. With random hexamers, reverse transcription was performed on about 0.5 to 1 ug of RNA. The CDR3 of TCR beta was amplified by immunoSEQ multiplex PCR across 54 Vbeta and 13 Jbeta. Using its own MiXCR run on the immunoSEQ multiplex PCR reads, TCRdb lists one record per CDR3 protein. The sample lists under 200,000 distinct CDR3 sequences; approximately 95% were seen once.

Sequenced: CD8+ T cells from PBMCs. The sequence was obtained from a human donor with multiple sclerosis. The chain recombines TRBV30 with TRBJ1-3; the D is unclear. CDR3 DNA sequence: TGTGCCTGGAGTGGATTGGATTCCAACTTTGGAAACACCATATATTTT. Translated: CAWSGLDSNFGNTIYF. Full variable domain (missing parts from reference TRBV30 and TRBJ1-3): SQTIHQWPATLVQPVGSPLSLECTVEGTSNPNLYWYRQAAGRGLQLLFYSVGIGQISSEVPQNLSASRPQDRQFILSSKKLLLSDSGFYLCAWSGLDSNFGNTIYFGEGSWLTVV.